This T cell receptor beta chain was identified in a study of T-cell memory formation after mild COVID-19. The V gene end was trimmed by 4 bases and the J gene end by 0 bases; junction bases not matched to a gene: 10. The CDR3 totals 17 residues. The germline V gene encodes CDR1 SGHRS and CDR2 YFSETQ. This clonotype has a count of ten or more. TCRdb reprocessed the 5' RACE reads via MiXCR and lists one record per CDR3 protein. The sample comprises fewer than 150,000 distinct CDR3 sequences, 15% to 20% of which are singletons, and over 4% rests with the top ten. The chain uses TRBV5-1 and TRBJ2-1; TRBD2 aligns across 7 bases. The TCR sequence derives from a man younger than 35 who had mild COVID-19 (a few samples of this study predate the infection). Cell type and time point are not known. The sequenced material came from PBMCs or a T cell subset sorted from them (not recorded which). CDR3 region: CASSPKAGTSSYNEQFF. The CDR3 nucleotides read TGCGCCAGCAGCCCCAAAGCGGGGACCAGCTCCTACAATGAGCAGTTCTTC. Full variable domain (rest looked up from reference TRBV5-1 and TRBJ2-1): KAGVTQTPRYLIKTRGQQVTLSCSPISGHRSVSWYQQTPGQGLQFLFEYFSETQRNKGNFPGRFSGRQFSNSRSEMNVSTLELGDSALYLCASSPKAGTSSYNEQFFGPGTRLTVL.